The 21 T cell receptor beta chains below come from one sample, sequenced in a study of vaccination and CD4 T cells after COVID-19. Treatment defined: approximately 11-day PBMC culture with coronavirus spike peptide pools or control peptides (ViraFEST assay). Sequence data for DNA of cultured CD4+ T cells were generated by the Oncomine TCR Beta short-read assay. TCRdb recomputed calls from the PCR reads with MiXCR, one row per CDR3 protein. The data show 14,000 to 15,000 distinct CDR3 sequences, about 47% seen once. These receptors' targets are unknown. Material for sequencing was CD4+ T cells from blood, cultured in vitro. The receptors originated from a human donor who had recovered from COVID-19.

Only a few counts were recorded for this clonotype. The chain is built from TRBV24-1 and TRBJ2-1; 12 bases map to TRBD2. J was trimmed by 4 bases and V by 5 bases; bases with no gene match: 8. CDR1 is KGHDR and CDR2 is SFDVKD in the germline V gene. The CDR3 consists of 17 residues. The CDR3 DNA sequence: TGTGCCACCAGTGCCCGTGGGCTAGCGGGAGGGTACAATGAGCAGTTCTTC. Protein: CATSARGLAGGYNEQFF.

V and J are TRBV7-2 and TRBJ2-5; TRBD2 agrees at 7 bases. V gave up 5 bases and J gave up 2 bases; unmatched junction bases: 8. CDR1 and CDR2 from the germline V gene are SGHTA and FQGNSA. CDR3 length: 15 residues. In DNA, the CDR3 is TGTGCCAGCAGCCGGGGAGGGGTTCGGCAAGAGACCCAGTACTTC. Amino acid sequence: CASSRGGVRQETQYF.

This chain links TRBV11-2 with TRBJ2-5; D remains unclear. Trimming shortened V by 0 bases and J by 4 bases, and 3 bases separated the two germline ends. CDR3 length: 12 amino acids. Germline CDR1 SGHAT, CDR2 FQNNGV. CDR3 bases: TGTGCCAGCAGCTTAGAGGGAGAGACCCAGTACTTC. Encoded protein: CASSLEGETQYF.

This clonotype was found once. In DNA form, the CDR3 reads TGTGCCCTCTCGGGGGCCGCCACAGATACGCAGTATTTT. Its protein product is CALSGAATDTQYF. The chain recombines TRBV30 with TRBJ2-3; the D call may be TRBD1 or TRBD2 (6 bases each). CDR3 length: 13 amino acids. V gave up 8 bases and J gave up 2 bases, with 14 bases separating them. CDR1 GTSNPN and CDR2 SVGIG come from the germline V gene (reference sequence).

In its sample, this clonotype was seen a few times. This CDR3 is CSVSPAATDTQYF. CDR3 nucleotide sequence: TGCAGCGTTTCCCCAGCCGCCACAGATACGCAGTATTTT. The chain employs TRBV29-1 and TRBJ2-3; D is undetermined. Germline loops: CDR1 SQVTM, CDR2 ANQGSEA. This CDR3 spans 13 amino acids. V was shortened by 5 bases and J by 2 bases, with 11 bases between the two germline ends.

V gene TRBV6-2 or TRBV6-3 combines with J gene TRBJ2-5; D unresolved. Germline CDR1 MNHEY, CDR2 SVGEGT. CDR3 length equals 15 residues. The V end was cut by 2 bases, the J end by 2 bases, with 12 bases between. CDR3 protein: CASSYQASNQETQYF. The CDR3 nucleotides read TGTGCCAGCAGTTACCAGGCCTCGAATCAAGAGACCCAGTACTTC.

This chain links TRBV2 with TRBJ1-1; no clear D gene. In germline, CDR1 is SNHLY, CDR2 FYNNEI. This CDR3 has 12 amino acids. Between the trimmed V and J ends, which lost 1 base and 7 bases, there was a span of 7 bases. CDR3 coding DNA: TGTGCCAGCAGTGAAGGGGTCAGTGAAGCTTTCTTT. Amino acids: CASSEGVSEAFF.

This rearrangement joins TRBV7-6 to TRBJ2-5, with 10 nucleotides matching TRBD1. V trimming: 5 bases; J trimming: 5 bases; junction bases outside the gene matches: 8. CDR1 is SGHVS, CDR2 FNYEAQ, per germline. CDR3 length: 15 residues. Written as DNA, the CDR3 is TGTGCCAGCAGCCCCATAAGGACAGGGGGGGAGACCCAGTACTTC. Its protein is CASSPIRTGGETQYF.

This clonotype was seen once. The rearrangement joins TRBV7-2 to TRBJ2-2; possible D gene TRBD2, 6 bases. Trimming pared 8 bases from V and 3 bases from J, leaving 19 bases between. Germline V CDR1 and CDR2: SGHTA, FQGNSA. The CDR3 has 16 amino acids. CDR3 protein: CASPPAGRADTGELFF. CDR3 in DNA: TGTGCCAGCCCCCCCGCGGGACGGGCAGACACCGGGGAGCTGTTTTTT.

This chain uses TRBV20-1 with TRBJ1-2, with D unclear. CDR3 length: 12 amino acids. CDR1 is DFQATT and CDR2 is SNEGSKA in the germline V gene (reference sequence). Trimming stripped 6 bases from V and 7 bases from J, with 15 bases between. The CDR3 region is CSASELTPGYTF. The CDR3 DNA follows: TGCAGTGCCTCGGAACTTACCCCTGGCTACACCTTC.

The chain has TRBV6-1 and TRBJ1-6; weak D call: TRBD1 (5 bases). CDR1 is MNHNS, CDR2 SASEGT, per germline. Trimming stripped 8 bases from V and 6 bases from J, with 17 bases between. The CDR3 runs 15 residues. The CDR3, as DNA: TGTGCCAGCGATTCTGGCCAGCAGGGTAATTCACCCCTCCACTTT. Its translation: CASDSGQQGNSPLHF.

This chain connects TRBV20-1 to TRBJ2-3; TRBD2 agrees at 8 bases. CDR3 length: 14 amino acids. The germline gives CDR1 DFQATT, CDR2 SNEGSKA (reference sequence). The ends lost 4 bases at V and 3 bases at J; junction bases unmatched: 6. CDR3 loop: CSAKAGALTDTQYF. Written as DNA, the CDR3 is TGCAGTGCTAAAGCGGGAGCCTTGACAGATACGCAGTATTTT.

The V call is TRBV10-3, the J call TRBJ2-7, with D tentatively TRBD2 (5 bases). This CDR3 region has 15 residues. From germline, CDR1 is ENHRY and CDR2 SYGVKD. Trimming pared 0 bases from V and 4 bases from J, leaving 13 bases between. This CDR3 is CAISESGEGLYEQYF. CDR3 bases: TGTGCCATCAGTGAGTCTGGAGAGGGCCTATACGAGCAGTACTTC.

The rearrangement links TRBV4-3 to TRBJ2-5, with D maybe TRBD1 (6 bases). V was trimmed by 1 base and J by 5 bases, leaving 17 bases between them. This CDR3 is built from 16 residues. From germline, CDR1 is LGHNA and CDR2 YSLEER. CDR3 region: CASSQGWGTWGETQYF. CDR3 DNA sequence: TGCGCCAGCAGCCAAGGTTGGGGGACATGGGGCGAGACCCAGTACTTC.

This rearrangement joins TRBV6-2 or TRBV6-3 to TRBJ1-5, with unresolved D. The ends were cut back, 7 bases at V and 0 bases at J, with 10 bases in the middle. The CDR3 runs to 14 residues. CDR1 is MNHEY and CDR2 is SVGEGT in the germline V gene. CDR3 DNA: TGTGCCAGCACCACGGGGTATAGCAATCAGCCCCAGCATTTT. As protein: CASTTGYSNQPQHF.

This chain links TRBV6-4 with TRBJ2-5; TRBD1 matches 8 bases. After removal of 2 bases from V and 4 bases from J, the junction contained 0 bases not matched to a gene. The CDR3 runs to 13 residues. Germline CDR1 reads MRHNA; CDR2 reads SNTAGT. CDR3 sequence (DNA): TGTGCCAGCAGTGACGACAGGGGAGAGACCCAGTACTTC. Translation gives CASSDDRGETQYF.

The chain carries TRBV6-5 and TRBJ2-6; D uncertain. The CDR3 covers 16 residues. From germline, CDR1 is MNHEY and CDR2 SVGAGI. V lost 0 bases and J 4 bases, leaving 10 bases between the germline ends. The CDR3 sequence is CASSYSYHEGANVLTF. The DNA for the CDR3 is TGTGCCAGCAGTTACTCCTACCACGAAGGGGCCAACGTCCTGACTTTC.

This sequence joins TRBV7-2 and TRBJ1-5, with unresolved D. The CDR3 length is 12 residues. Germline loops: CDR1 SGHTA, CDR2 FQGNSA. V was clipped by 4 bases and J by 3 bases, with 4 bases between them. CDR3 loop: CASSSLNQPQHF. DNA for the CDR3: TGTGCCAGCAGCTCTCTCAATCAGCCCCAGCATTTT.

This chain's CDR3 is CSASSSARDATDTQYF. CDR3 nucleotides: TGCAGTGCTAGTTCGTCCGCCAGGGACGCCACAGATACGCAGTATTTT. The rearrangement uses TRBV20-1 and TRBJ2-3, with D perhaps TRBD1 or TRBD2 (5 bases each). The V end lost 3 bases, the J end lost 2 bases, and 18 bases lay between the germline ends. The CDR3 covers 16 residues. The germline gives CDR1 DFQATT, CDR2 SNEGSKA (reference sequence).

This clonotype was detected a few times. This sequence joins TRBV20-1 and TRBJ2-7; D possibly uses TRBD1 or TRBD2 (6 bases each). Trimming shortened V by 5 bases and J by 0 bases, and 14 bases separated the two germline ends. Per the germline V gene, CDR1 is DFQATT and CDR2 is SNEGSKA (reference sequence). This CDR3 spans 14 amino acids. CDR3 DNA sequence: TGCAGTGCTCCGAGGGGGGCAGACTCCTACGAGCAGTACTTC. It specifies CSAPRGADSYEQYF.

The chain carries TRBV6-2 or TRBV6-3 and TRBJ2-7, with D maybe TRBD1 (6 bases). Germline V CDR1 and CDR2: MNHEY, SVGEGT. Between the trimmed V and J ends, which lost 7 bases and 3 bases, there was a span of 16 bases. The CDR3 covers 14 residues. The CDR3 DNA sequence: TGTGCCAGCACCAAACAGGGTGGGGACTACGAGCAGTACTTC. It translates to CASTKQGGDYEQYF.